The 12 T cell receptor beta chains in this list originate from one sample, sequenced in a study of Graves' ophthalmopathy and Graves' hyperthyroidism. RNA transcripts were the source from which TCR beta CDR3 regions were amplified. HTBI primers primed a first-round RT-PCR, and a second-round multiplex PCR followed. Each CDR3 protein gets one entry after TCRdb re-called the multiplex PCR reads with MiXCR. Here the sample spans 900,000 to 1,200,000 distinct CDR3 sequences, less than 45% being singletons. The specimen sequenced was peripheral blood or thyroid tissue (not recorded which). All receptors come from an adult man with Graves' hyperthyroidism.

The count of this clonotype is one. CDR3 sequence reads: CSGTQGESYGYTF. CDR3 nucleotide sequence: TGCAGTGGAACACAGGGCGAGTCCTATGGCTACACCTTC. The V call is TRBV20-1, the J call TRBJ1-2, with a tentative D call TRBD1 (6 bases). Germline V gene sequence: CDR1 DFQATT, CDR2 SNEGSKA (reference sequence). V gave up 7 bases and J gave up 4 bases, with 16 bases separating them. The CDR3 has 13 residues.

The J gene is TRBJ1-6, the V gene TRBV10-2; weak D call: TRBD1 (6 bases). Germline CDR1 is WSHSY and CDR2 is SAAADI. The CDR3 has 14 residues. Trimming took off 6 bases at V and 13 bases at J, with 19 bases between the two ends. The CDR3 loop reads CASRERGSNQPLHF. The CDR3 DNA sequence: TGCGCCAGCAGAGAAAGGGGGAGCAATCAGCCCCTCCACTTT.

V usage is TRBV6-6 and J usage is TRBJ1-1, with 9 bases aligning to TRBD1. J lost 6 bases, V lost 5 bases, and 10 bases had no gene match. The CDR3 contains 15 residues. Germline V gene sequence: CDR1 MNHNY, CDR2 SVGAGI (reference sequence). Written as DNA, the CDR3 is TGTGCCAGCAGTGGGACAGGGTATCATTACGCTGAAGCTTTCTTT. Translating gives CASSGTGYHYAEAFF.

In the case of this clonotype: One junction end disagrees with the germline gene, perhaps due to a read error. The V and J genes are TRBV10-2 and TRBJ1-1; the D is unclear. The CDR3 has 18 amino acids. The germline V gene has CDR1 WSHSY and CDR2 SAAADI. The CDR3 region is CASSYSILGRVMNTEAFF. The CDR3 nucleotides are TGTGCCAGCAGTTACTCGATACTCGGGCGGGTAATGAACACTGAAGCTTTCTTT.

Ten or more counts support this clonotype. The chain carries TRBV4-3 and TRBJ1-5; D gene ambiguous. Deletions cut 0 bases from V and 0 bases from J, with 6 bases between. Germline values: CDR1 LGHNA, CDR2 YSLEER. The CDR3 spans 15 residues. The CDR3 is CASSQDPYSNQPQHF. CDR3 DNA: TGCGCCAGCAGCCAAGATCCCTATAGCAATCAGCCCCAGCATTTT.

This clonotype was seen only a few times. V usage is TRBV7-8 and J usage is TRBJ2-7; 7 nucleotides match TRBD1. V lost 4 bases and J lost 5; bases outside the gene matches: 8. The V gene's germline CDR1 is SGHVS and CDR2 FQNEAQ. This CDR3 has 14 amino acids. DNA for the CDR3: TGTGCCAGCAGCTCGACAGGGAGCTTAGACGAGCAGTACTTC. This sequence encodes CASSSTGSLDEQYF. The variable domain in full, completed from reference TRBV7-8 and TRBJ2-7, reads GAGVSQSPRYKVAKRGQDVALRCDPISGHVSLFWYQQALGQGPEFLTYFQNEAQLDKSGLPSDRFFAERPEGSVSTLKIQRTQQEDSAVYLCASSSTGSLDEQYFGPGTRLTVT.

This sequence joins TRBV4-2 and TRBJ2-5; 9 bases map to TRBD2. V shed 1 base and J 3 bases; nucleotides not matched to a gene: 15. The V gene's germline CDR1 is LGHNA and CDR2 YNFKEQ. This CDR3 region has 19 residues. CDR3 region: CASSQVVWEREAPEETQYF. As DNA, the CDR3 is TGTGCCAGCAGCCAAGTTGTCTGGGAGCGGGAGGCCCCGGAAGAGACCCAGTACTTC.

This clonotype was counted many times. The chain has TRBV10-3 and TRBJ1-1; 8 nucleotides line up with TRBD1. The CDR3 loop spans 14 amino acids. V lost 4 bases to trimming and J lost 1 base; unmatched junction nucleotides: 2. CDR1 and CDR2 (germline): ENHRY, SYGVKD. Here the CDR3 DNA reads TGTGCCATCAGTGGCAGGGGGCCGAACACTGAAGCTTTCTTT. Encoded protein: CAISGRGPNTEAFF.

This clonotype was observed many times. J is TRBJ2-5 and V is TRBV10-3, with D possibly being TRBD1 or TRBD2 (5 bases each). CDR3 length: 14 residues. Germline loops: CDR1 ENHRY, CDR2 SYGVKD. V gave up 6 bases and J gave up 5 bases, with 16 bases separating them. In DNA, the CDR3 is TGTGCCATCAGCACGTCGGGACCTCACGAGACCCAGTACTTC. Residues: CAISTSGPHETQYF.

In its sample, this clonotype was seen once. The genes are TRBV10-3 and TRBJ2-3; 9 nucleotides match TRBD1. Germline V gives CDR1 ENHRY, CDR2 SYGVKD. The CDR3 is 14 residues long. Germline trimming cut 7 bases from V and 2 bases from J; bases unmatched to any gene: 4. The CDR3 DNA reads as TGTGCCATCACTAGACAGGGGGACACAGATACGCAGTATTTT. Its protein product is CAITRQGDTDTQYF.

This clonotype has ten or more counts. V is TRBV29-1 and J is TRBJ2-7; the match to TRBD2 covers 7 bases. The CDR3 is made up of 15 amino acids. V shed 1 base and J 7 bases; nucleotides not matched to a gene: 13. Germline CDR1 and CDR2: SQVTM and ANQGSEA. The DNA for the CDR3 is TGCAGCGTTGAAGGACTTGCGGGGGAGCTGAGTGAGCAGTACTTC. This gives the protein CSVEGLAGELSEQYF.

The genes are TRBV5-1 and TRBJ1-6; possible D gene TRBD1, 5 bases. In germline, CDR1 is SGHRS, CDR2 YFSETQ. The CDR3 has 14 residues. The V gene lost 7 bases and the J gene lost 7 bases, with 15 bases spanning the gap. The CDR3 loop reads CASHPRDGNSPLHF. The CDR3 DNA reads TGCGCCAGCCACCCCCGGGACGGGAATTCACCCCTCCACTTT.